Shown below are 6 T cell receptor beta chains from a single sample sequenced in a study of radiotherapy plus CTLA-4 blockade in lung cancer. Assay used: immunoSEQ multiplex PCR; TCRdb lists only in-frame clones, some missing. The table lists about 72,000 clones, around 83% of them singletons. The sample consisted of peripheral blood, taken from a patient treated with radiotherapy plus ipilimumab. The receptors shown here come from a human donor with non-small cell lung cancer who had a partial response to radiotherapy plus ipilimumab.

This clone has only one observation. The chain has TRBV5-6 and TRBJ1-5, with D possibly TRBD1 on 5 matching bases. Germline CDR1 reads SGHDT; CDR2 reads YYEEEE. Trimming left V 2 bases short and J 7 bases short, with 16 bases between. The CDR3 runs 15 residues. As DNA, the CDR3 is TGTGCCAGCAGCTTCGGAGGGGTCCTTAGGCAGCCCCAGCATTTT. Translated: CASSFGGVLRQPQHF. The whole variable domain, remainder taken from reference TRBV5-6 and TRBJ1-5, is DAGVTQSPTHLIKTRGQQVTLRCSPKSGHDTVSWYQQALGQGPQFIFQYYEEEERQRGNFPDRFSGHQFPNYSSELNVNALLLGDSALYLCASSFGGVLRQPQHFGDGTRLSIL.

V and J are TRBV5-1 and TRBJ2-5; TRBD2 aligns across 8 bases. The V gene's germline CDR1 is SGHRS and CDR2 YFSETQ. The junction had 7 bases not matched to a gene; V was cut back by 0 bases and J by 6 bases. The CDR3 is made up of 15 amino acids. The CDR3 reads CASSLGSREGQTQYF. For the CDR3, the DNA is TGCGCCAGCAGCTTGGGCAGCCGGGAGGGACAGACCCAGTACTTC.

The gene calls are TRBV18 and TRBJ1-2, with D unresolved. The CDR3 loop spans 14 amino acids. Germline-derived CDR1 and CDR2 are KGHSH and LQKENI. Trimming shortened V by 3 bases and J by 6 bases, and 14 bases separated the two germline ends. Here the CDR3 reads CASSPSGDANGYTF. The DNA for the CDR3 is TGTGCCAGCTCACCGTCCGGGGATGCTAATGGCTACACCTTC.

The chain has TRBV11-2 and TRBJ2-2; 8 nucleotides agree with TRBD2. V shed 5 bases, J shed 7 bases, and the junction held 12 bases outside the gene matches. Germline lookup yields CDR1 SGHAT and CDR2 FQNNGV. CDR3 length equals 16 residues. DNA of the CDR3: TGTGCCAGCAGCCTCGGGAGGGCCTTAATTCTCGGGGAGCTGTTTTTT. This encodes CASSLGRALILGELFF.

V usage is TRBV27 and J usage is TRBJ2-3, with a possible D match to TRBD1 (6 bases). The CDR3 is 16 amino acids. Germline-derived CDR1 and CDR2 are MNHEY and SMNVEV (reference sequence). V dropped 4 bases and J dropped 0 bases, with 14 bases sitting between them. CDR3 in DNA: TGTGCCAGCAGTTCCCTAGCCGGGACAAGCACAGATACGCAGTATTTT. Translating gives CASSSLAGTSTDTQYF.

The table lists this clone with a count of one. The chain combines TRBV5-8 with TRBJ2-7; 13 nucleotides line up with TRBD2. V lost 4 bases and J lost 5; bases outside the gene matches: 6. In germline, CDR1 is SGHTS, CDR2 YDEGEE. This CDR3 comprises 15 residues. The DNA of the CDR3 is TGTGCCAGCAGCCGCGGACTAGCGGGAGACCACGAGCAGTACTTC. Its translation: CASSRGLAGDHEQYF.